This record covers a single T cell receptor beta chain. Its antigen is currently unknown. The sample originates from a study of T cells after yellow fever vaccination. Overall study findings and caveats: In FACS-sorted repertoires, abundant clonotypes from the bulk population could appear as contaminants. Reappearance after the booster was observed for most primary-vaccination clones (about 97% CD4, roughly 90% CD8).

Trimming removed 0 bases from V and 2 bases from J, with 10 bases in between. CDR3 length equals 16 residues. CDR1 is MNHEY, CDR2 SVGAGI, per germline. 5'RACE template switching added a universal primer site and UMIs to TCR cDNA. From the 5' RACE reads, TCRdb called clonotypes with MiXCR, one entry per CDR3 protein. The sample yields around 140,000 distinct CDR3 sequences, less than 8.5% seen once. The receptor comes from a man aged 30 to 39 who received the YFV17D yellow fever vaccine. This sample comprised CD4+ T cells sorted from PBMCs, obtained 10 days after the yellow fever booster vaccination. This chain connects TRBV6-5 to TRBJ2-2, with D tentatively TRBD1 (6 bases). The CDR3 is CASSYSWTENTGELFF. DNA for the CDR3: TGTGCCAGCAGTTACTCGTGGACAGAAAACACCGGGGAGCTGTTTTTT.